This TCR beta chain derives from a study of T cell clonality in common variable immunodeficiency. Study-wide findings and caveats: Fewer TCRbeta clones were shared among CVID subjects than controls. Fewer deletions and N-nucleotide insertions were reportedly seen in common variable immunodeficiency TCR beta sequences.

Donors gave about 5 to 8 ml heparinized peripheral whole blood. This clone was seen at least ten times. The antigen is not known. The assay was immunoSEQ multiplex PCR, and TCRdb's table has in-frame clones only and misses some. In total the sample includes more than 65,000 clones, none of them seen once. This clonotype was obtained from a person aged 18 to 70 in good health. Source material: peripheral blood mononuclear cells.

CDR3 sequence reads: CASSERWTDTQYF. Partial CDR3 DNA: TGTGCCAGCAGTGAAAGGTGGACAGATACG. The chain joins TRBV6-1 to TRBJ2-3; D is ambiguous. The read is 3 residues too short to cover the CDR3 end, so that end is filled in from the germline J gene. Germline V lookup: CDR1 MNHNS, CDR2 SASEGT. Trimming shortened V by 2 bases and J by 3 bases, and 6 bases separated the two germline ends. The CDR3 totals 13 residues.